These T cell receptor beta chains were read from a single sample in a study of CD8+ T cells in alopecia areata. Produced via immunoSEQ multiplex PCR; TCRdb's table is partial and in-frame only. The table records about 120,000 clones, 50% to 75% of them present only once. The starting material was CD8+ T cells sorted from blood, obtained at week 4, from a patient treated with tofacitinib. These receptors all come from a human donor with alopecia areata. Both conserved end residues are part of each CDR3. The D gene is left open where the match is weak. Clone size, where shown, is once, few, many, or a class for clones that have expanded.

>NA|TRBJ1-2|TRBV4-1|14|NA
CASSHWRGNYGYTF
TGCGCCAGCAGCCATTGGAGGGGCAACTATGGCTACACCTTC
>few|TRBJ2-1|TRBV30|13|TRBD2
CASSGSSYNEQFF
TGTGCCTCTAGCGGAAGCTCCTACAATGAGCAGTTCTTC
>few|TRBJ1-2|TRBV6-5|13|NA
CASTEDLGFRYTF
TGTGCCAGCACCGAGGACCTGGGTTTTCGGTACACCTTC
>few|TRBJ2-7|TRBV14|13|NA
CASRFDQAYEQYF
TGTGCCAGCAGGTTCGATCAAGCCTACGAGCAGTACTTC
>NA|TRBJ1-5|TRBV30|12|NA
CAWSATNQPQHF
TGTGCCTGGAGCGCTACGAATCAGCCCCAGCATTTT
>NA|TRBJ2-1|TRBV19|17|NA
CASSIDRAVGSYNEQFF
TGTGCCAGTAGTATAGATCGCGCGGTCGGCTCCTACAATGAGCAGTTCTTC
>NA|TRBJ2-3|TRBV6-5|13|NA
CASSWGPEDTQYF
TGTGCCAGCAGTTGGGGCCCCGAGGATACGCAGTATTTT
>NA|TRBJ2-7|TRBV25-1|14|NA
CASSEYTGPYEQYF
TGTGCCAGCAGTGAATACACAGGGCCCTACGAGCAGTACTTC
>NA|TRBJ2-5|TRBV5-6|14|NA
CASSLWGAHKTQYF
TGTGCCAGCAGCTTGTGGGGGGCCCACAAGACCCAGTACTTC
>few|TRBJ2-5|TRBV30|14|TRBD2
CAWSVTSGQETQYF
TGTGCCTGGAGTGTAACTAGCGGCCAAGAGACCCAGTACTTC
>few|TRBJ2-7|TRBV5-6|15|TRBD2
CASSYIAGGVYEQYF
TGTGCCAGCAGCTACATAGCGGGGGGAGTCTACGAGCAGTACTTC
>NA|TRBJ2-4|TRBV7-2|14|NA
CASSPPGVDNIQYF
TGTGCCAGCAGCCCCCCAGGGGTCGATAACATTCAGTACTTC
>NA|TRBJ2-2|TRBV7-9|12|NA
CASSFSEGELFF
TGTGCCAGCAGCTTTTCTGAGGGGGAGCTGTTTTTT
>few|TRBJ2-7|TRBV7-8|17|TRBD1
CASSPGTGQGYRNEQYF
TGTGCCAGCAGCCCAGGAACCGGACAGGGCTATCGGAACGAGCAGTACTTC
>few|TRBJ1-6|TRBV28|14|NA
CASSQTGGDSPLHF
TGTGCCAGCAGTCAGACCGGGGGGGATTCACCCCTCCACTTT
>few|TRBJ2-3|TRBV29-1|11|NA
CSVRKRDTQYF
TGCAGCGTGCGGAAGAGGGATACGCAGTATTTT
>NA|TRBJ2-7|TRBV29-1|11|NA
CSFTWRLEQYF
TGCAGCTTCACTTGGCGGCTGGAGCAGTACTTC
>NA|TRBJ2-1|TRBV29-1|16|TRBD2
CSVEQGGGRSYNEQFF
TGCAGCGTTGAACAAGGCGGGGGGCGCTCCTACAATGAGCAGTTCTTC
>NA|TRBJ1-1|TRBV30|13|TRBD1
CAWSRTGNTEAFF
TGTGCCTGGAGTCGGACAGGGAACACTGAAGCTTTCTTT
>few|TRBJ1-4|TRBV5-4|13|NA
CASRPDEDEKLFF
TGTGCCAGCAGACCCGACGAGGATGAAAAACTGTTTTTT
>NA|TRBJ2-5|TRBV2|13|NA
CASSESGLETQYF
TGTGCCAGCAGTGAATCGGGGTTAGAGACCCAGTACTTC
>NA|TRBJ2-7|TRBV23-1|14|NA
CASSRSFGRGEQYF
TGCGCCAGCAGTAGGTCGTTCGGCAGAGGGGAGCAGTACTTC
>NA|TRBJ1-1|TRBV19|18|NA
CASSIFRQLFPPNTEAFF
TGTGCCAGCAGTATATTTCGGCAGTTATTTCCCCCGAACACTGAAGCTTTCTTT
>NA|TRBJ1-5|TRBV18|15|TRBD1
CASSPPGGGRQPQHF
TGTGCCAGCTCACCACCGGGAGGGGGCCGTCAGCCCCAGCATTTT
>few|TRBJ2-7|TRBV7-3|13|TRBD1
CASSFSQGYEQYF
TGTGCCAGCAGCTTCTCACAGGGGTACGAGCAGTACTTC
>few|TRBJ2-3|TRBV30|14|TRBD1
CAWSKGAGTDTQYF
TGTGCCTGGAGTAAGGGGGCCGGGACAGATACGCAGTATTTT
>NA|TRBJ2-7|TRBV11-1|16|NA
CASSLAPRGSSYEQYF
TGTGCCAGCAGCTTAGCGCCGAGGGGAAGCTCCTACGAGCAGTACTTC
>NA|TRBJ1-6|TRBV30|14|NA
CAWSVDPDNSPLHF
TGTGCCTGGAGTGTAGACCCCGATAATTCACCCCTCCACTTT
>few|TRBJ2-7|TRBV29-1|12|TRBD2
CSVEGRGYEQYF
TGCAGCGTCGAAGGGAGGGGCTACGAGCAGTACTTC
>NA|TRBJ2-3|TRBV13|16|TRBD2
CASSFPSGGSTDTQYF
TGTGCCAGCAGCTTCCCTAGCGGGGGGAGCACAGATACGCAGTATTTT
>few|TRBJ2-3|TRBV27|12|NA
CASSPERDTQYF
TGTGCCAGCAGTCCTGAGAGAGATACGCAGTATTTT
>few|TRBJ2-2|TRBV5-4|15|NA
CASSLGGADTGELFF
TGTGCCAGCAGCTTGGGGGGCGCTGACACCGGGGAGCTGTTTTTT
>NA|TRBJ2-1|TRBV30|14|TRBD2
CAWSMAGGPDEQFF
TGTGCCTGGAGTATGGCGGGGGGGCCCGATGAGCAGTTCTTC
>few|TRBJ1-4|TRBV4-2|13|NA
CASSQEGGGELFF
TGTGCCAGCAGCCAAGAGGGCGGAGGCGAACTGTTTTTT
>NA|TRBJ2-1|TRBV29-1|10|NA
CSVDLNEQFF
TGCAGCGTTGACCTTAATGAGCAGTTCTTC
>NA|TRBJ1-1|TRBV30|12|NA
CAWSVGNTEAFF
TGTGCCTGGAGTGTGGGGAACACTGAAGCTTTCTTT
>NA|TRBJ2-7|TRBV19|13|TRBD1
CASSSGTAYEQYF
TGTGCCAGTTCTTCCGGGACAGCCTACGAGCAGTACTTC
>NA|TRBJ2-5|TRBV19|12|NA
CASSTRWETQYF
TGTGCCAGTAGTACCCGGTGGGAGACCCAGTACTTC
>few|TRBJ1-4|TRBV13|15|TRBD1
CASSLRDRGNEKLFF
TGTGCCAGCAGCTTAAGGGACAGGGGGAATGAAAAACTGTTTTTT
>few|TRBJ2-1|TRBV29-1|14|NA
CSVGVGFSYNEQFF
TGCAGCGTTGGGGTTGGGTTTTCCTACAATGAGCAGTTCTTC
>once|TRBJ1-2|TRBV2|12|NA
CASLTVNYGYTF
TGTGCCAGTCTGACAGTTAACTATGGCTACACCTTC
>NA|TRBJ2-7|TRBV4-1|14|TRBD1
CASSLGQGMDEQYF
TGCGCCAGCAGCCTGGGACAGGGTATGGACGAGCAGTACTTC